This section outlines one T cell receptor beta chain sequence together with its context. The record originates from a study of blood T cell repertoires in COVID-19. Across the study: From the United States, Italy and Spain came samples of acute and convalescent COVID-19.

Germline V CDR1 and CDR2: SGHTA, FQGNSA. The CDR3 is made up of 13 amino acids. Trimming took off 0 bases at V and 7 bases at J, with 6 bases between the two ends. In the original workflow: Amplification from reference gene primers served as the basis for estimated nucleated cell counts. The table came from immunoSEQ multiplex PCR; TCRdb's copy has only in-frame clones and leaves some out. The V and J calls and clone size are taken from that table; D and trimming were inferred from the DNA. Among 100,000 to 150,000 clones listed, 88% were seen once. Material: peripheral blood. This chain joins TRBV7-2 and TRBJ1-4; D not resolved. This receptor was obtained from a man aged 50-60 years with acute or convalescent COVID-19. In DNA, the CDR3 is TGTGCCAGCAGCTTAGCAGAGCGTGAAAAACTGTTTTTT. Translated: CASSLAEREKLFF.